These 31 T cell receptor beta chains came from one sample sequenced in a study of blood T cell repertoires in COVID-19. Sequencing used immunoSEQ multiplex PCR; TCRdb keeps in-frame clones, though not all of them. The sample lists around 430,000 clones; 88% were seen once. Sequencing was performed on peripheral blood. The receptors derive from a woman aged 45 to 65 with COVID-19, enrolled during active disease.

V is TRBV11-2 and J is TRBJ1-4, with D perhaps matching TRBD1 (5 bases). Germline CDR1 SGHAT, CDR2 FQNNGV. Trimming took off 6 bases at V and 7 bases at J, with 18 bases between the two ends. The CDR3 has 15 residues. The CDR3 nucleotides are TGTGCCAGCAGAACCGTCGACACGGGGGGTGAAAAACTGTTTTTT. This sequence encodes CASRTVDTGGEKLFF.

The chain has TRBV10-2 and TRBJ1-5; TRBD1 agrees at 9 bases. The CDR3 extends over 17 amino acids. V lost 4 bases, J lost 4 bases, and 11 bases stayed unmatched. Germline assignment: CDR1 WSHSY and CDR2 SAAADI. CDR3 protein: CASSALTTTGGNQPQHF. The DNA of the CDR3 is TGCGCCAGCAGTGCCCTGACAACGACAGGGGGTAATCAGCCCCAGCATTTT.

The chain links TRBV19 to TRBJ1-2; tentative D call: TRBD1 (5 bases). This CDR3 is built from 18 residues. Trimming left V 3 bases short and J 0 bases short, with 20 bases between. Germline CDR1 is LNHDA and CDR2 is SQIVND (reference sequence). The CDR3: CASSIWGDLGESNYGYTF. The CDR3 DNA reads as TGTGCCAGTAGTATTTGGGGGGATTTAGGGGAATCTAACTATGGCTACACCTTC.

The gene calls are TRBV19 and TRBJ1-2, with TRBD1 matching over 7 bases. Germline loops: CDR1 LNHDA, CDR2 SQIVND (reference sequence). After removal of 1 base from V and 2 bases from J, the junction contained 13 bases not matched to a gene. The CDR3 length is 18 residues. The CDR3 sequence is CASSIVRTGWGRNYGYTF. CDR3 in DNA: TGTGCCAGTAGTATAGTCCGGACAGGTTGGGGTAGGAACTATGGCTACACCTTC.

The chain uses TRBV7-9 and TRBJ1-6; D possibly corresponds to TRBD1 (5 bases). Germline-derived CDR1 and CDR2 are SEHNR and FQNEAQ (reference sequence). Trimming took 4 bases from V and 8 from J, leaving 15 bases between them. This CDR3 has 15 residues. This CDR3 reads CASSSPQGSDSPLHF. CDR3 nucleotides: TGTGCCAGCAGCTCCCCCCAGGGCTCTGATTCACCCCTCCACTTT.

This chain links TRBV12-3 or TRBV12-4 with TRBJ1-4; 7 bases align to TRBD1. The CDR3 runs 13 residues. With 4 bases clipped from V and 6 bases from J, the junction kept 2 bases outside the gene matches. The CDR3 DNA reads TGTGCCAGCAGTTGGGGGACAGATGAAAAACTGTTTTTT. This translates into CASSWGTDEKLFF.

The rearrangement uses TRBV3-1 (or the pseudogene TRBV3-2) and TRBJ1-3, with no clear D. The CDR3 length is 15 residues. CDR1 LGHDT and CDR2 YNNKEL come from the germline V gene (reference sequence). Between the trimmed V and J ends, which lost 0 bases and 2 bases, there was a span of 8 bases. This chain's CDR3 is CASSQDARPGNTIYF. DNA for the CDR3: TGTGCCAGCAGCCAAGACGCTAGGCCTGGAAACACCATATATTTT.

The V and J genes are TRBV5-1 and TRBJ1-3; the match to TRBD1 covers 7 bases. The CDR3 is 14 residues long. Trimming removed 5 bases from V and 4 bases from J; junction bases left unmatched: 6. CDR1 SGHRS and CDR2 YFSETQ come from the germline V gene. In nucleotides, the CDR3 is TGCGCCAGCAGGGTCGGGACAGAAGGAAACACCATATATTTT. It translates to CASRVGTEGNTIYF.

Points on this clone: Other DNA variants within this sample encode the same CDR3. The chain carries TRBV29-1 and TRBJ1-1; TRBD1 is a possible D gene (5 bases). This CDR3 has 13 residues. The germline V gene has CDR1 SQVTM and CDR2 ANQGSEA. With 3 bases removed from V and 5 bases from J, the gap between germline ends came to 13 bases. CDR3 protein: CSVDDRGGTEAFF. The CDR3 DNA reads TGCAGCGTTGATGATCGGGGGGGTACTGAAGCTTTCTTT.

The genes are TRBV10-3 and TRBJ1-4; D ambiguous. Trimming removed 6 bases from V and 6 bases from J, with 11 bases in between. The CDR3 consists of 13 residues. Germline values: CDR1 ENHRY, CDR2 SYGVKD. CDR3: CAIRRSEDEKLFF. CDR3 DNA sequence: TGTGCCATCAGGAGGTCCGAGGATGAAAAACTGTTTTTT.

With regard to this clone: Additional DNA sequences in this sample encode the identical CDR3. This rearrangement joins TRBV5-4 to TRBJ1-3; 7 bases align to TRBD1. The J segment lost 4 bases and the V segment lost 0 bases, leaving 4 bases of the junction unmatched. Germline CDR1 reads SGHNT; CDR2 reads YYREEE (reference sequence). This CDR3 is 15 amino acids long. The DNA for the CDR3 is TGTGCCAGCAGCTTGGGAGGGGGCGCCGGAAACACCATATATTTT. Translation: CASSLGGGAGNTIYF.

This clone appeared once. CDR3 sequence (DNA): TGTGCCACCAGTATTGGGACAGGGGCCACTGAAGCTTTCTTT. Amino acids: CATSIGTGATEAFF. The chain links TRBV15 to TRBJ1-1, with TRBD1 matching 10 bases. After removal of 6 bases from V and 4 bases from J, the junction contained 5 bases not matched to a gene. Germline V CDR1 and CDR2: LNHNV, YYDKDF (reference sequence). The CDR3 sequence is 14 residues long.

This sequence joins TRBV9 and TRBJ2-1, with unresolved D. CDR1 and CDR2 (germline): SGDLS, YYNGEE. Trimming pared 2 bases from V and 8 bases from J, leaving 17 bases between. The CDR3 runs 15 residues. The CDR3 nucleotides read TGTGCCAGCAGCGTCCGGAGCGACCCTGGAGATGAGCAGTTCTTC. It specifies CASSVRSDPGDEQFF.

The chain joins TRBV27 to TRBJ2-2; the match to TRBD1 covers 7 bases. The CDR3 loop spans 17 amino acids. J lost 2 bases, V lost 6 bases, and 12 bases had no gene match. The V gene's germline CDR1 is MNHEY and CDR2 SMNVEV (reference sequence). The CDR3 nucleotides read TGTGCCAGCAGCCAACCGGTTGGACAGGTCAACACCGGGGAGCTGTTTTTT. Its protein is CASSQPVGQVNTGELFF.

The gene calls are TRBV25-1 and TRBJ2-2; 10 positions agree with TRBD2. The CDR3 contains 17 residues. V trimming: 3 bases; J trimming: 4 bases; junction bases outside the gene matches: 8. CDR1 is MGHDK, CDR2 SYGVNS, per germline. The CDR3 DNA reads TGTGCCAGCAGTGATCCCCTAGCGGGGGCCTCCACCGGGGAGCTGTTTTTT. This sequence encodes CASSDPLAGASTGELFF.

This clone has only one observation. The genes are TRBV6-5 and TRBJ2-7; 7 positions match TRBD2. This CDR3 is 13 amino acids long. Unmatched junction bases numbered 5, after V lost 4 bases and J lost 5 bases. Germline loops: CDR1 MNHEY, CDR2 SVGAGI. Written as DNA, the CDR3 is TGTGCCAGCAGTTCCAGGGAGGGGAACGAGCAGTACTTC. Residues: CASSSREGNEQYF.

The chain links TRBV30 to TRBJ1-6, with TRBD1 matching over 9 bases. Germline values: CDR1 GTSNPN, CDR2 SVGIG (reference sequence). This CDR3 region has 14 residues. Trimming cost V 4 bases and J 8 bases; bases outside gene matches: 6. CDR3 region: CAWTPQGADSPLHF. CDR3 DNA sequence: TGTGCCTGGACCCCACAGGGGGCAGATTCACCCCTCCACTTT.

This clone was detected a few times. Other nucleotide sequences in the sample specify the same CDR3. The chain recombines TRBV5-1 with TRBJ1-6, with D hard to call. Trimming removed 1 base from V and 5 bases from J, with 7 bases in between. The CDR3 has 14 amino acids. Germline values: CDR1 SGHRS, CDR2 YFSETQ. CDR3 coding DNA: TGCGCCAGCAGCTTGAACGCAGATAATTCACCCCTCCACTTT. Its translation: CASSLNADNSPLHF.

The chain combines TRBV7-6 with TRBJ2-1, with 10 bases fitting TRBD2. The CDR3 length is 16 residues. Germline-derived CDR1 and CDR2 are SGHVS and FNYEAQ. With 5 bases clipped from V and 5 bases from J, the junction kept 9 bases outside the gene matches. The CDR3 region has the DNA TGTGCCAGCAGCCCCCCCCCTAGCGGGGGCAACAATGAGCAGTTCTTC. It yields the protein CASSPPPSGGNNEQFF.

The chain has TRBV11-2 and TRBJ1-2; D is perhaps TRBD1 (6 bases). This CDR3 contains 14 residues. The ends were cut back, 4 bases at V and 4 bases at J, with 13 bases in the middle. CDR1 is SGHAT and CDR2 is FQNNGV in the germline V gene. CDR3 region: CASSWGGRIYGYTF. In DNA, the CDR3 is TGTGCCAGCAGCTGGGGGGGCCGGATCTATGGCTACACCTTC.

This chain connects TRBV21-1 to TRBJ2-7; the D call TRBD2 from the table was never checked on the DNA. TRBV21-1 is annotated as a pseudogene. The CDR3 is 13 residues long. In nucleotides, the CDR3 is TGTGCCAGCAGTTCTAGGGAGGGCGACGAGCAGTACTTC. Protein sequence: CASSSREGDEQYF.

The chain has TRBV12-3 or TRBV12-4 and TRBJ2-7; TRBD2 might be the D (6 bases). The V gene lost 9 bases and the J gene lost 3 bases, with 15 bases spanning the gap. CDR3 size: 13 residues. CDR3 nucleotide sequence: TGTGCCAGTACCACGGGGCGGGACTACGAGCAGTACTTC. Protein product: CASTTGRDYEQYF.

The chain joins TRBV4-1 to TRBJ1-2; no clear D gene. The germline V gene encodes CDR1 MGHRA and CDR2 YSYEKL. The germline V and J ends were trimmed by 1 base and 4 bases, with 16 bases remaining between them. The CDR3 runs to 16 residues. In DNA, the CDR3 is TGCGCCAGCAGCCAAGGTTGGGGAGCGGAGGCCTATGGCTACACCTTC. This encodes CASSQGWGAEAYGYTF.

This clone was seen once. In DNA, the CDR3 is TGTGCCAGCAGCCAAGAGCGGCGACTAGCGTCCAGTGAGCAGTTCTTC. Residues: CASSQERRLASSEQFF. The V gene is TRBV4-2, the J gene TRBJ2-1, with 8 bases lining up with TRBD2. The junction had 10 bases not matched to a gene; V was cut back by 0 bases and J by 9 bases. The germline V gene has CDR1 LGHNA and CDR2 YNFKEQ. CDR3 length: 16 residues.

The chain is built from TRBV4-1 and TRBJ2-1; TRBD2 aligns across 10 bases. The CDR3 covers 15 residues. J gave up 8 bases and V 0 bases, and 4 bases lay outside the gene matches. The germline V gene has CDR1 MGHRA and CDR2 YSYEKL. For the CDR3, the DNA is TGCGCCAGCAGCCAAGATTGGGGGACTAGCGATGAGCAGTTCTTC. Translating it yields CASSQDWGTSDEQFF.

The rearrangement uses TRBV6-6 and TRBJ2-1; 7 nucleotides line up with TRBD1. The CDR3 extends over 15 amino acids. CDR1 is MNHNY and CDR2 is SVGAGI in the germline V gene (reference sequence). V was clipped by 10 bases and J by 1 base; unmatched bases: 10. Written as DNA, the CDR3 is TGTGCCACCGTATCAACGGGACAGTCCTACAATGAGCAGTTCTTC. This encodes CATVSTGQSYNEQFF.

V and J are TRBV9 and TRBJ1-1; D gene unclear. Germline loops: CDR1 SGDLS, CDR2 YYNGEE. The CDR3 contains 14 residues. The ends were cut back, 1 base at V and 4 bases at J, with 11 bases in the middle. CDR3 region: CASSVRGGSTEAFF. The CDR3 DNA reads as TGTGCCAGCAGCGTAAGAGGAGGAAGCACTGAAGCTTTCTTT.

The J gene is TRBJ1-5, the V gene TRBV7-8; the D is unclear. The V and J ends lost 4 bases and 3 bases respectively, with 7 bases between them. CDR1 and CDR2 from the germline V gene are SGHVS and FQNEAQ. This CDR3 is 13 amino acids long. The DNA for the CDR3 is TGTGCCAGCAGCTACAGTCTCAATCAGCCCCAGCATTTT. It specifies CASSYSLNQPQHF.

The DNA for the CDR3 is TGCGCCAGCAGCCCGGGGACTAGCGGGCGACTCACAGATACGCAGTATTTT. Protein product: CASSPGTSGRLTDTQYF. The chain couples TRBV4-1 to TRBJ2-3; 12 bases map to TRBD2. The germline CDR1 and CDR2 sequences are MGHRA and YSYEKL. V shed 4 bases and J 2 bases; nucleotides not matched to a gene: 7. CDR3 length: 17 residues.

The V call is TRBV3-1 (or the pseudogene TRBV3-2), the J call TRBJ1-6; no reliable D call. Trimming shortened V by 2 bases and J by 7 bases, and 12 bases separated the two germline ends. This CDR3 is 15 amino acids long. Germline CDR1 is LGHDT and CDR2 is YNNKEL (reference sequence). The CDR3 DNA reads as TGTGCCAGCAGCCAACAGGCGGCGGGGAATTCACCCCTCCACTTT. As protein: CASSQQAAGNSPLHF.

The genes are TRBV19 and TRBJ1-2; D gene ambiguous. The V and J ends lost 3 bases and 8 bases respectively, with 13 bases between them. Germline V CDR1 and CDR2: LNHDA, SQIVND (reference sequence). The CDR3 consists of 13 residues. This CDR3 is CASSMNAARGYTF. CDR3 sequence (DNA): TGTGCCAGTAGTATGAACGCCGCTAGAGGCTACACCTTC.